The 30 T cell receptor beta chains below were found in one sample sequenced in a study of shared clonotypes between healthy human individuals. Libraries were prepared by immunoSEQ multiplex PCR; TCRdb keeps only in-frame clonotypes and omits some of them. This sample has 2 million to 3 million clones, with around 90% found just once. Sample: naive CD4+ T cells sorted from blood. Subset in this sample: CD45RA+ positively selected. The receptors stem from a man between 18 and 35 years old in good health.

In regard to this clone: A junction end diverges from the germline sequence, so it may reflect a read error. The CDR3 bases are TGTGCCAGCAGTGAAGGAGGGACGAGGACGCACACGCAGAATTTT. Its protein product is CASSEGGTRTHTQNF. The V call is TRBV6-1, the J call TRBJ2-3, with D perhaps assigned TRBD1 or TRBD2 (5 bases each). The germline CDR1 and CDR2 sequences are MNHNS and SASEGT. CDR3 length equals 15 residues.

The gene calls are TRBV7-9 and TRBJ2-7, with 10 bases fitting TRBD1. Germline assignment: CDR1 SEHNR and CDR2 FQNEAQ (reference sequence). The CDR3 length is 14 residues. V shed 5 bases, J shed 6 bases, and the junction held 7 bases outside the gene matches. The CDR3 sequence: CASSRGTGAVEQYF. The CDR3 coding sequence is TGTGCCAGCAGCCGGGGGACAGGGGCTGTCGAGCAGTACTTC. Filled out from reference TRBV7-9 and TRBJ2-7, the complete variable domain reads DTGVSQNPRHKITKRGQNVTFRCDPISEHNRLYWYRQTLGQGPEFLTYFQNEAQLEKSRLLSDRFSAERPKGSFSTLEIQRTEQGDSAMYLCASSRGTGAVEQYFGPGTRLTVT.

The chain is built from TRBV2 and TRBJ1-1, with D possibly TRBD1 on 5 matching bases. Germline-derived CDR1 and CDR2 are SNHLY and FYNNEI. This CDR3 has 14 residues. Trimming left V 8 bases short and J 1 base short, with 14 bases between. The CDR3 reads CASRGTAWNTEAFF. For the CDR3, the DNA is TGTGCCAGCCGAGGGACGGCCTGGAACACTGAAGCTTTCTTT. Using reference TRBV2 and TRBJ1-1 for the parts outside the CDR3, the full variable domain is EPEVTQTPSHQVTQMGQEVILRCVPISNHLYFYWYRQILGQKVEFLVSFYNNEISEKSEIFDDQFSVERPDGSNFTLKIRSTKLEDSAMYFCASRGTAWNTEAFFGQGTRLTVV.

V is TRBV30 and J is TRBJ2-2; D is perhaps TRBD1 (5 bases). Between the trimmed V and J ends, which lost 3 bases and 3 bases, there was a span of 11 bases. Germline CDR1 GTSNPN, CDR2 SVGIG (reference sequence). This CDR3 contains 14 residues. The CDR3 region has the DNA TGTGCCTGGAGCGAACTCAGGGACACCGGGGAGCTGTTTTTT. Its translation is CAWSELRDTGELFF.

The chain employs TRBV6-6 and TRBJ1-4; D may be TRBD1 (6 bases). V was clipped by 6 bases and J by 4 bases, with 6 bases between them. The CDR3 is made up of 12 amino acids. CDR1 and CDR2 from the germline V gene are MNHNY and SVGAGI (reference sequence). CDR3 protein: CASRDSNEKLFF. The CDR3 DNA follows: TGTGCCAGCAGGGACAGTAATGAAAAACTGTTTTTT.

The chain has TRBV10-3 and TRBJ2-7; TRBD2 agrees at 9 bases. The CDR3 is made up of 13 amino acids. The germline V gene encodes CDR1 ENHRY and CDR2 SYGVKD. The J segment lost 3 bases and the V segment lost 9 bases, leaving 6 bases of the junction unmatched. CDR3 loop: CAIARTSDYEQYF. The CDR3 DNA follows: TGTGCCATTGCAAGGACTAGCGACTACGAGCAGTACTTC.

To note about this clone: Other DNA sequences from this sample encode an identical CDR3 as well. The chain has TRBV6-5 and TRBJ2-4; no definite D call. Per the germline V gene, CDR1 is MNHEY and CDR2 is SVGAGI. The V gene lost 0 bases and the J gene lost 0 bases, with 6 bases spanning the gap. This CDR3 has 15 residues. CDR3 loop: CASSYSGLAKNIQYF. The CDR3 DNA sequence: TGTGCCAGCAGTTACTCGGGCCTAGCCAAAAACATTCAGTACTTC.

This sequence joins TRBV10-2 and TRBJ1-1; D is undetermined. Trimming left V 10 bases short and J 0 bases short, with 12 bases between. This CDR3 region has 13 residues. The germline V gene encodes CDR1 WSHSY and CDR2 SAAADI. CDR3: CATTSPVNTEAFF. In nucleotides, the CDR3 is TGCGCCACCACGTCACCGGTGAACACTGAAGCTTTCTTT.

The CDR3 spells CASSIEGGWGQPQHF. As DNA, the CDR3 is TGTGCCAGTAGTATAGAAGGGGGATGGGGTCAGCCCCAGCATTTT. V gene TRBV19 combines with J gene TRBJ1-5; D perhaps matches TRBD1 (6 bases). In germline, CDR1 is LNHDA, CDR2 SQIVND (reference sequence). The CDR3 length is 15 residues. V was trimmed by 0 bases and J by 6 bases, leaving 12 bases between them.

V usage is TRBV11-2 and J usage is TRBJ2-1, with unresolved D. This CDR3 has 15 residues. Trimming took 5 bases from V and 0 from J, leaving 11 bases between them. Looked up from germline, CDR1 is SGHAT and CDR2 is FQNNGV. CDR3 nucleotide sequence: TGTGCCAGCAGCCACACTCGTGGCTCCTACAATGAGCAGTTCTTC. This sequence encodes CASSHTRGSYNEQFF.

The J gene is TRBJ2-2, the V gene TRBV10-3; 7 bases align to TRBD1. This CDR3 region has 15 residues. In germline, CDR1 is ENHRY, CDR2 SYGVKD. The V and J ends lost 4 bases and 1 base, in that order; junction bases with no gene match: 3. CDR3 sequence: CAISVRTGNTGELFF. The CDR3 DNA reads TGTGCCATCAGTGTCAGGACAGGGAACACCGGGGAGCTGTTTTTT.

This clone was seen once. The rearrangement links TRBV13 to TRBJ2-7, with D possibly matching TRBD2 (6 bases). There are 17 residues in the CDR3. Germline assignment: CDR1 PRHDT and CDR2 FYEKMQ (reference sequence). The V end lost 3 bases, the J end lost 1 base, and 19 bases lay between the germline ends. CDR3 coding DNA: TGTGCCAGCAGCTTCGAGGGAGGAGGGAGAGCTTCCTACGAGCAGTACTTC. Its protein is CASSFEGGGRASYEQYF.

This chain joins TRBV30 and TRBJ2-2; the D is unclear. Germline CDR1 GTSNPN, CDR2 SVGIG (reference sequence). The CDR3 length is 13 residues. With 3 bases removed from V and 1 base from J, the gap between germline ends came to 6 bases. DNA of the CDR3: TGTGCCTGGAGAGGTGAGAACACCGGGGAGCTGTTTTTT. Its translation: CAWRGENTGELFF.

The chain employs TRBV5-1 and TRBJ1-1, with 9 positions matching TRBD1. Trimming removed 1 base from V and 4 bases from J; junction bases left unmatched: 8. From germline, CDR1 is SGHRS and CDR2 YFSETQ. CDR3 length: 16 amino acids. The CDR3 coding sequence is TGCGCCAGCAGCTTGCTGACAGGGGGTCGGGGCACTGAAGCTTTCTTT. This translates into CASSLLTGGRGTEAFF.

A remark on this clone: This sample includes further DNA sequences coding for the same CDR3. The genes are TRBV20-1 and TRBJ1-1; the D is unclear. Germline CDR1 DFQATT, CDR2 SNEGSKA (reference sequence). The CDR3 runs 11 residues. V lost 3 bases to trimming and J lost 7 bases, with 9 bases between them. As DNA, the CDR3 is TGCAGTGCTAGCCCCGGGGTTGAAGCTTTCTTT. Its translation: CSASPGVEAFF.

The chain joins TRBV4-3 to TRBJ2-3, with no clear D. V was clipped by 3 bases and J by 1 base, with 8 bases between them. This CDR3 contains 14 residues. Germline values: CDR1 LGHNA, CDR2 YSLEER. CDR3 DNA sequence: TGCGCCAGCAGCCAGCAAGATGGCACAGATACGCAGTATTTT. Translated: CASSQQDGTDTQYF.

A remark on this clone: Distinct nucleotide sequences in the sample also encode this CDR3. This chain uses TRBV7-2 with TRBJ2-7; 10 bases agree with TRBD2. This CDR3 contains 15 residues. With 2 bases clipped from V and 1 base from J, the junction kept 2 bases outside the gene matches. The V gene's germline CDR1 is SGHTA and CDR2 FQGNSA. The CDR3 protein is CASSLSSGSSYEQYF. The CDR3 DNA is TGTGCCAGCAGCTTATCTAGCGGGAGTTCCTACGAGCAGTACTTC. The variable domain in full, with the rest retrieved from reference TRBV7-2 and TRBJ2-7, is GAGVSQSPSNKVTEKGKDVELRCDPISGHTALYWYRQSLGQGLEFLIYFQGNSAPDKSGLPSDRFSAERTGGSVSTLTIQRTQQEDSAVYLCASSLSSGSSYEQYFGPGTRLTVT.

The chain is built from TRBV30 and TRBJ1-1; 8 bases match TRBD1. CDR1 is GTSNPN and CDR2 is SVGIG in the germline V gene (reference sequence). CDR3 size: 12 residues. The ends lost 4 bases at V and 10 bases at J; junction bases unmatched: 8. CDR3 nucleotide sequence: TGTGCCTGGAAGTCGGGACAGGATTCAGCTTTCTTT. Translating it yields CAWKSGQDSAFF.

The CDR3 bases are TGTGCCATCAAGTCAGGGTGGGTCACTGAAGCTTTCTTT. Translating it yields CAIKSGWVTEAFF. V and J are TRBV10-3 and TRBJ1-1; a possible D gene is TRBD1 (5 bases). CDR1 is ENHRY, CDR2 SYGVKD, per germline. The CDR3 runs 13 residues. Trimming pared 7 bases from V and 4 bases from J, leaving 13 bases between.

The chain uses TRBV4-1 and TRBJ2-1, with 8 bases that match TRBD1. Germline V CDR1 and CDR2: MGHRA, YSYEKL. The CDR3 is 17 amino acids. V was clipped by 3 bases and J by 0 bases; unmatched bases: 7. Written as DNA, the CDR3 is TGCGCCAGCAGCCAGATAGGACAGGGCCACTCCTACAATGAGCAGTTCTTC. Protein sequence: CASSQIGQGHSYNEQFF.

This clone has a single count. The CDR3 region has the DNA TGCGCCAGCAGCCCAGCCGACAGGACTCCCGGGGAGCTGTTTTTT. Translated, it gives CASSPADRTPGELFF. J is TRBJ2-2 and V is TRBV5-1; perhaps TRBD1 as D (6 bases). The germline gives CDR1 SGHRS, CDR2 YFSETQ. This CDR3 contains 15 residues. V was trimmed by 4 bases and J by 6 bases, leaving 16 bases between them.

There are a few counts of this clone. The same CDR3 can be traced to other DNA sequences in this sample. The chain is built from TRBV25-1 and TRBJ1-2; D call uncertain. CDR3 size: 12 residues. The germline CDR1 and CDR2 sequences are MGHDK and SYGVNS. The ends were cut back, 3 bases at V and 5 bases at J, with 7 bases in the middle. CDR3 region: CASSDPGYGYTF. CDR3 bases: TGTGCCAGCAGTGATCCGGGTTATGGCTACACCTTC.

This chain uses TRBV18 with TRBJ2-7; no firm D call. Per the germline V gene, CDR1 is KGHSH and CDR2 is LQKENI. The ends were cut back, 3 bases at V and 5 bases at J, with 17 bases in the middle. The CDR3 extends over 15 amino acids. The chain's CDR3 is CASSPVAPDINEQYF. The CDR3 coding sequence is TGTGCCAGCTCACCGGTTGCCCCCGACATAAACGAGCAGTACTTC. The whole variable domain, remainder taken from reference TRBV18 and TRBJ2-7, is NAGVMQNPRHLVRRRGQEARLRCSPMKGHSHVYWYRQLPEEGLKFMVYLQKENIIDESGMPKERFSAEFPKEGPSILRIQQVVRGDSAAYFCASSPVAPDINEQYFGPGTRLTVT.

This rearrangement joins TRBV2 to TRBJ2-7; TRBD2 matches at 7 bases. The CDR3 has 14 residues. V trimming: 9 bases; J trimming: 2 bases; junction bases outside the gene matches: 10. Germline CDR1 and CDR2: SNHLY and FYNNEI. The CDR3 DNA follows: TGTGCCAGTAAATCCACCGGGACTACCTACGAGCAGTACTTC. Its translation: CASKSTGTTYEQYF.

The chain is built from TRBV9 and TRBJ1-4; tentative D call: TRBD1 (6 bases). V was shortened by 2 bases and J by 1 base, with 18 bases between the two germline ends. CDR3 length: 18 amino acids. CDR1 and CDR2 (germline): SGDLS, YYNGEE. In DNA form, the CDR3 reads TGTGCCAGCAGCGTTGGGGGCACCAAAGTGGGAACTAATGAAAAACTGTTTTTT. Translated: CASSVGGTKVGTNEKLFF.

Details on this clone: Other DNA sequences of this sample code for an identical CDR3. The rearrangement links TRBV7-2 to TRBJ2-3, with D unresolved. V was trimmed by 5 bases and J by 2 bases, leaving 8 bases between them. CDR3 size: 13 residues. Germline lookup yields CDR1 SGHTA and CDR2 FQGNSA. CDR3 nucleotides: TGTGCCAGCAGCCTTGAAATCACAGATACGCAGTATTTT. Translated: CASSLEITDTQYF.

The chain has TRBV6-9 and TRBJ2-1; D is perhaps TRBD2 (5 bases). The V gene's germline CDR1 is MNHGY and CDR2 SVAAGI. The CDR3 consists of 15 residues. V lost 3 bases to trimming and J lost 5 bases, with 14 bases between them. The CDR3 bases are TGTGCCAGCAGTTACTCGGGCCTAGCCGACAATGAGCAGTTCTTC. Protein product: CASSYSGLADNEQFF.

The chain links TRBV15 to TRBJ1-4; D may be TRBD1 (5 bases). CDR3 length: 15 residues. CDR1 LNHNV and CDR2 YYDKDF come from the germline V gene (reference sequence). Trimming cost V 1 base and J 8 bases, with 14 bases left between them. CDR3 in amino acids: CATSRVLRGLEKLFF. The DNA of the CDR3 is TGTGCCACCAGCAGAGTGTTGAGGGGTTTGGAAAAACTGTTTTTT.

The chain links TRBV5-4 to TRBJ2-6; 9 bases line up with TRBD1. Germline V lookup: CDR1 SGHNT, CDR2 YYREEE (reference sequence). The CDR3 has 16 amino acids. J gave up 2 bases and V 2 bases, and 2 bases lay outside the gene matches. The DNA for the CDR3 is TGTGCCAGCAGCTTTTACAGGGGGCCTGGGGCCAACGTCCTGACTTTC. Amino acid sequence: CASSFYRGPGANVLTF.

V gene TRBV19 combines with J gene TRBJ1-5; D is possibly TRBD1 (6 bases). CDR1 is LNHDA and CDR2 is SQIVND in the germline V gene (reference sequence). V shed 4 bases and J shed 0 bases, with 25 bases lying between them. The CDR3 totals 20 residues. The CDR3 reads CASSTKDSRGGRGSNQPQHF. In DNA, the CDR3 is TGTGCCAGTAGTACCAAGGACAGCAGGGGAGGTCGGGGTAGCAATCAGCCCCAGCATTTT.